What follows are 2 T cell receptor beta chains derived from one specimen sequenced in a study of blood T cell repertoires in COVID-19 (dated by TCRdb to the early 2020s). The method was the immunoSEQ multiplex PCR assay. The immuneACCESS repertoire file appears here via TCRdb, limited to in-frame rearrangements. These files lack a portion of the clones; in checked studies, under half of the deficit traces to unresolved V genes, and the cause of the others is not known. This sample holds 250,000 or so clones; more than 75% were observed only once. Under 7% of the sample lies in the top ten. Sample: PBMCs or T cells enriched from blood (not recorded which). These receptors originate from a woman in her 50s who had been exposed to COVID-19.

This chain joins TRBV7-2 and TRBJ1-1; 8 positions match TRBD1. J was trimmed by 4 bases and V by 5 bases; bases with no gene match: 3. Germline loops: CDR1 SGHTA, CDR2 FQGNSA. The CDR3 covers 13 residues. This CDR3 is CASSLDRVTEAFF. CDR3 coding DNA: TGTGCCAGCAGCCTGGACAGGGTCACTGAAGCTTTCTTT.

The DNA of the CDR3 is TGCGCCAGTCACGGAGTACCCTCCATCTATGGCTACACCTTC. It yields the protein CASHGVPSIYGYTF. This rearrangement joins TRBV10-2 to TRBJ1-2; D unclear. Trimming shortened V by 9 bases and J by 4 bases, and 18 bases separated the two germline ends. The CDR3 sequence is 14 residues long. Germline V gives CDR1 WSHSY, CDR2 SAAADI.